This T cell receptor (beta chain) was documented in a study of naive and memory T cell subsets. As for treatment: skin biopsy from PPD injection site in Mantoux-positive individual. The library had UMIs added by 3' ligation of an oligonucleotide to TCR cDNA. Biopsied sites were PPD injections in people with a positive Mantoux test. Input was roughly 1 to 1000 ng of DNase-treated total RNA without cell sorting. With 6 bases removed from V and 12 bases from J, the gap between germline ends came to 20 bases. The CDR3 consists of 13 residues. The SP2 primer and nested alpha and beta constant region primers amplified ligated cDNA in four rounds. Reverse transcription of blood and skin TCR RNA was primed at alpha and beta constant regions. Via MiXCR, TCRdb re-called the UMI-ligation and nested PCR reads, giving one row per CDR3 protein. This table holds about 37,000 distinct CDR3 sequences, 9.5% to 12% found once.

This clonotype occurred a few times. The target antigen is unknown. Since a much larger clone is just one base distant, this may be a read error. Points from the study as a whole: The RNA method is potentially sensitive to activation and differentiation changes.

This receptor was obtained from an adult in good health. The V gene is TRBV12-3 or TRBV12-4, the J gene TRBJ1-2; a possible D gene is TRBD1 (6 bases). Sample: skin, taken from a tuberculin skin test site. The chain's CDR3 is CASSLDGLGGDTF. Here the CDR3 DNA reads TGTGCCAGCAGCCTGGACGGACTGGGGGGCGACACCTTC.